The present entry profiles one T cell receptor beta chain with its context. The data originate from a study of blood T cell repertoires in COVID-19. Study-level information: T cells, B-cell-depleted T cells, or PBMCs supplied cDNA or gDNA.

This CDR3 has 14 residues. CDR1 is DFQATT, CDR2 SNEGSKA, per germline (reference sequence). The ends lost 3 bases at V and 3 bases at J; junction bases unmatched: 5. Per the original data handling: Nucleated cell counts were estimated from reference gene primer amplification. Measured with immunoSEQ multiplex PCR; TCRdb has only the in-frame clones, and not every one. The V and J calls and clone size were taken over from that table, and D and trimming were inferred from the DNA. The sample yields roughly 50,000 clones, approximately 85% seen once. The TCR originated in a man aged 55 to 70 with acute or convalescent COVID-19. Sequences were obtained from peripheral blood. This chain connects TRBV20-1 to TRBJ2-3; 8 nucleotides agree with TRBD1. The CDR3: CSASDRGRTDTQYF. CDR3 DNA: TGCAGTGCTAGTGACAGGGGCAGGACAGATACGCAGTATTTT.